A selection of T cell receptor beta chains follows, all from one sample in a study of blood T cell repertoires in COVID-19. The method was immunoSEQ multiplex PCR; TCRdb's version includes in-frame clones alone and lacks a portion of them. The table has about 140,000 clones, less than 85% seen once. The sample consisted of peripheral blood. The receptor source for this set is a human donor in a cohort sampled during active COVID-19. The CDR3 runs from the conserved cysteine through the conserved F or W. A D gene is named only where the DNA matches it firmly. Size values are once, few and many counts, or a class for expanded clones, and some rows have none.

TRBV28,14,TRBD1,TRBJ2-7,.,TGTGCCTCCAAAGTCCGCGGGACAGGATACGAGCAGTACTTC,CASKVRGTGYEQYF
TRBV7-9,16,TRBD2,TRBJ2-3,once,TGTGCCAGCAGAATAAAAGCTAGCGGGGGGTTGGATACGCAGTATTTT,CASRIKASGGLDTQYF
TRBV7-9,14,.,TRBJ1-1,.,TGTGCCAGCAGCTCGGACAGTTTGAACACTGAAGCTTTCTTT,CASSSDSLNTEAFF
TRBV11-2,15,.,TRBJ2-5,.,TGTGCCAGCAGCTTAGCCCTGGGGAAGGGGGAGACCCAGTACTTC,CASSLALGKGETQYF
TRBV6-6,12,.,TRBJ1-1,.,TGTGCCAGCAGATTAATGAACACTGAAGCTTTCTTT,CASRLMNTEAFF
TRBV5-5,15,TRBD1,TRBJ2-7,.,TGTGCCAGCAGCCCTCGACAGGGCCTTACCTACGAGCAGTACTTC,CASSPRQGLTYEQYF
TRBV5-1,13,.,TRBJ1-6,.,TGCGCCAGCAGCTCCACGGTTAATTCACCCCTCCACTTT,CASSSTVNSPLHF
TRBV12-2,15,.,TRBJ1-2,.,TGTGCAAGTCGCTTAGCGTGGGAGGTTCCCTATGGCTACACCTTC,CASRLAWEVPYGYTF
TRBV2,16,.,TRBJ2-3,.,TGTGCCAGCAGTGAAGCGCTTCAGGGGTCCACAGATACGCAGTATTTT,CASSEALQGSTDTQYF
TRBV24-1,14,.,TRBJ2-5,.,TGTGCCACCAGTCCCTCCCCGGGCCAAGAGACCCAGTACTTC,CATSPSPGQETQYF
TRBV29-1,14,TRBD1,TRBJ1-1,.,TGCAGCGTAGGAGGGATGGGACAGACACTAGAAGCTTTCTTT,CSVGGMGQTLEAFF
TRBV19,15,.,TRBJ1-5,.,TGTGCCAGTAGTATAATGGGGCCACAACATCAGCCCCAGCATTTT,CASSIMGPQHQPQHF
TRBV5-4,14,TRBD2,TRBJ2-3,.,TGTGCCAGCAGCCGGGGGGGGGCCACAGATACGCAGTATTTT,CASSRGGATDTQYF
TRBV4-1,17,TRBD1,TRBJ2-2,.,TGCGCCAGCAGCCAGGTGCTGGGACAGGCGAACACCGGGGAGCTGTTTTTT,CASSQVLGQANTGELFF
TRBV11-1,14,TRBD1,TRBJ1-2,few,TGTGCCAGCAGCCCCCAGGGGGAATTCTATGGCTACACCTTC,CASSPQGEFYGYTF
TRBV5-4,18,TRBD2,TRBJ2-2,.,TGTGCCAGCAGCCCCGCCCTGGGGGCGGGGGGATCCACCGGGGAGCTGTTTTTT,CASSPALGAGGSTGELFF
TRBV7-3,17,TRBD1,TRBJ1-5,.,TGTGCCAGCAGCGAGGGGGCCCCCGATTATAGCAATCAGCCCCAGCATTTT,CASSEGAPDYSNQPQHF
TRBV7-8,15,.,TRBJ2-5,.,TGTGCCAGCAGCTTAGGGGGGAGGTCTTTCGAGACCCAGTACTTC,CASSLGGRSFETQYF
TRBV27,14,.,TRBJ1-2,few,TGTGCCAGCAGTTTATCGGGCAGGGACTATGGCTACACCTTC,CASSLSGRDYGYTF
TRBV4-2,14,TRBD1,TRBJ2-1,.,TGTGCCAGCAGCCAAGGGGGACAGAGCAATGAGCAGTTCTTC,CASSQGGQSNEQFF
TRBV3-1/TRBV3-2,15,.,TRBJ2-7,.,TGTGCCAGCAGCCAAGAGTTGGGACTCCTGAGGGAGCAGTACTTC,CASSQELGLLREQYF
TRBV19,16,.,TRBJ2-2,.,TGTGCCAGTAGTATGGGCAGGGACTGGGACACCGGGGAGCTGTTTTTT,CASSMGRDWDTGELFF
TRBV7-8,13,TRBD1,TRBJ1-5,few,TGTGCCAGCAGCCTAGACAGGGTTCAGCCCCAGCATTTT,CASSLDRVQPQHF
TRBV3-1/TRBV3-2,12,.,TRBJ2-1,.,TGTGCCAGCAGCCGTGGACAACTTGAGCAGTTCTTC,CASSRGQLEQFF
TRBV3-1/TRBV3-2,15,TRBD1,TRBJ1-6,.,TGTGCCAGCAGCCCGACCGGGACAGGGGTCTCACCCCTCCACTTT,CASSPTGTGVSPLHF